Below are 13 T cell receptor beta chains sequenced from a single sample in a study of high-grade serous ovarian cancer treatment subgroups. Measured with immunoSEQ multiplex PCR; TCRdb has only the in-frame clones, and not every one. The sample has 30,000 or so clones, about 88% seen once. The tumor samples were collected prior to definitive surgery or chemotherapy. The sequenced sample was tumor tissue. Receptors originate from a human donor with high-grade serous ovarian cancer.

CDR3 bases: TGCGCCAGCAGCCACCCGGGGGGGGCCAGGACCGGGGAGCTGTTTTTT. Protein sequence: CASSHPGGARTGELFF. The chain recombines TRBV5-1 with TRBJ2-2, with TRBD2 matching over 8 bases. Germline loops: CDR1 SGHRS, CDR2 YFSETQ. The CDR3 totals 16 residues. The junction had 10 bases not matched to a gene; V was cut back by 4 bases and J by 5 bases. The variable domain in full, completed from reference TRBV5-1 and TRBJ2-2, reads KAGVTQTPRYLIKTRGQQVTLSCSPISGHRSVSWYQQTPGQGLQFLFEYFSETQRNKGNFPGRFSGRQFSNSRSEMNVSTLELGDSALYLCASSHPGGARTGELFFGEGSRLTVL.

This rearrangement joins TRBV28 to TRBJ1-5, with a possible D match to TRBD1 (6 bases). This CDR3 contains 20 residues. Germline V lookup: CDR1 MDHEN, CDR2 SYDVKM. V lost 5 bases to trimming and J lost 2 bases, with 28 bases between them. CDR3 coding DNA: TGTGCCAGCAGTCCGAAACCGACAGGACCAAATACTAGGGGCAATCAGCCCCAGCATTTT. It codes for CASSPKPTGPNTRGNQPQHF.

The J gene is TRBJ2-6, the V gene TRBV5-4, with D unresolved. The V gene lost 2 bases and the J gene lost 2 bases, with 5 bases spanning the gap. Germline V CDR1 and CDR2: SGHNT, YYREEE (reference sequence). This CDR3 has 14 residues. This CDR3 reads CASSLIAGANVLTF. CDR3 DNA sequence: TGTGCCAGCAGCTTAATAGCTGGGGCCAACGTCCTGACTTTC.

V is TRBV6-1 and J is TRBJ2-3; TRBD2 aligns across 7 bases. V was pared by 6 bases and J by 1 base, with 4 bases of the junction left unmatched. The CDR3 sequence is 14 residues long. CDR1 and CDR2 (germline): MNHNS, SASEGT. In DNA form, the CDR3 reads TGTGCCAGCAGCCTGACTAGCCGCACAGATACGCAGTATTTT. Encoded protein: CASSLTSRTDTQYF.

J is TRBJ1-1 and V is TRBV9; TRBD1 aligns across 8 bases. V lost 5 bases to trimming and J lost 5 bases; unmatched junction nucleotides: 14. Germline V gene data show CDR1 as SGDLS and CDR2 as YYNGEE. There are 16 residues in the CDR3. Here the CDR3 reads CASRSDGQGRGTEAFF. Here the CDR3 DNA reads TGTGCCAGCAGATCCGACGGACAGGGAAGGGGAACTGAAGCTTTCTTT.

The chain couples TRBV5-6 to TRBJ2-3; D is perhaps TRBD2 (6 bases). There are 16 residues in the CDR3. Per the germline V gene, CDR1 is SGHDT and CDR2 is YYEEEE. Trimming left V 7 bases short and J 2 bases short, with 20 bases between. The CDR3 DNA follows: TGTGCCAGCGCTCCGCCGTCGGGAGAGTACACAGATACGCAGTATTTT. This codes for CASAPPSGEYTDTQYF.

The rearrangement uses TRBV13 and TRBJ2-6; 7 positions agree with TRBD1. Trimming at V came to 8 bases and at J to 2 bases, leaving 6 bases not matched to a gene. CDR3 size: 15 residues. Germline V gene sequence: CDR1 PRHDT, CDR2 FYEKMQ (reference sequence). The CDR3 bases are TGTGCCAGCCAGAAAGGGGGCACTGGGGCCAACGTCCTGACTTTC. Its translation: CASQKGGTGANVLTF.

This chain joins TRBV5-1 and TRBJ2-3; the D gene could be TRBD1 or TRBD2 (6 bases each). Trimming left V 1 base short and J 0 bases short, with 12 bases between. Germline CDR1 is SGHRS and CDR2 is YFSETQ. This CDR3 region has 16 residues. The CDR3 sequence is CASSLWGAQSTDTQYF. DNA of the CDR3: TGCGCCAGCAGCTTGTGGGGGGCCCAAAGCACAGATACGCAGTATTTT.

CDR3: CASRVTHRVHEQYF. The CDR3 DNA reads TGTGCCAGCAGGGTGACCCACAGGGTCCACGAGCAGTACTTC. This chain uses TRBV6-1 with TRBJ2-7; D is perhaps TRBD1 (6 bases). Germline V gene data show CDR1 as MNHNS and CDR2 as SASEGT. Trimming left V 6 bases short and J 5 bases short, with 17 bases between. The CDR3 runs to 14 residues.

J is TRBJ2-7 and V is TRBV2, with TRBD1 matching over 7 bases. Germline assignment: CDR1 SNHLY and CDR2 FYNNEI. V dropped 8 bases and J dropped 3; count of bases not matched to a gene: 7. This CDR3 contains 13 residues. CDR3 residues: CASAWDSYYEQYF. In nucleotides, the CDR3 is TGTGCCAGCGCCTGGGACAGCTACTACGAGCAGTACTTC. Supplemented by reference TRBV2 and TRBJ2-7, the full variable domain reads EPEVTQTPSHQVTQMGQEVILRCVPISNHLYFYWYRQILGQKVEFLVSFYNNEISEKSEIFDDQFSVERPDGSNFTLKIRSTKLEDSAMYFCASAWDSYYEQYFGPGTRLTVT.

This chain links TRBV19 with TRBJ2-5; 8 bases line up with TRBD1. The CDR3 length is 19 residues. Germline CDR1 and CDR2: LNHDA and SQIVND (reference sequence). V lost 2 bases to trimming and J lost 2 bases; unmatched junction nucleotides: 16. CDR3 DNA sequence: TGTGCCAGTAGTATATACCCCGGCGCAGGGGGCGCCGGGCAAGAGACCCAGTACTTC. Protein product: CASSIYPGAGGAGQETQYF.

This clone has a single count. The V call is TRBV27, the J call TRBJ2-7; 10 bases agree with TRBD2. The CDR3 runs to 15 residues. The germline CDR1 and CDR2 sequences are MNHEY and SMNVEV (reference sequence). J gave up 3 bases and V 2 bases, and 4 bases lay outside the gene matches. In DNA, the CDR3 is TGTGCCAGCAGTTTAGGAGCGGGAGGGTTCTACGAGCAGTACTTC. Residues: CASSLGAGGFYEQYF.

Only a few counts were recorded for this clone. The chain combines TRBV10-1 with TRBJ1-3; D gene uncertain. The V and J ends lost 10 bases and 0 bases respectively, with 10 bases between them. Germline CDR1 WNHNN, CDR2 SYGVQD (reference sequence). The CDR3 has 13 residues. The CDR3 DNA reads as TGCGCCACCGACCCTTACTCTGGAAACACCATATATTTT. Translation: CATDPYSGNTIYF.